This T cell receptor (beta chain) was found in a study of blood T cell repertoires in COVID-19. Background on the study: Nucleic acid was either cDNA or gDNA, and it came from T cells, B-cell-depleted T cells, or PBMCs.

The CDR3 loop spans 14 amino acids. Trimming took 6 bases from V and 3 from J, leaving 15 bases between them. Method: immunoSEQ multiplex PCR; TCRdb's copy keeps in-frame clones and lacks some. The sample has roughly 360,000 clones, 87% seen once. Participants had their cohort set by participant-reported clinical history. Material: PBMCs or T cells enriched from blood (not recorded which). The chain combines TRBV5-3 with TRBJ1-1; no definite D call. TRBV5-3 is filed as an ORF, its function uncertain. This clonotype was sampled from a man between 25 and 39 years old who had recovered from COVID-19. CDR3 nucleotides: TGTGCCAGAATCGTAGACGGAGCATACACTGAAGCTTTCTTT. This translates into CARIVDGAYTEAFF.